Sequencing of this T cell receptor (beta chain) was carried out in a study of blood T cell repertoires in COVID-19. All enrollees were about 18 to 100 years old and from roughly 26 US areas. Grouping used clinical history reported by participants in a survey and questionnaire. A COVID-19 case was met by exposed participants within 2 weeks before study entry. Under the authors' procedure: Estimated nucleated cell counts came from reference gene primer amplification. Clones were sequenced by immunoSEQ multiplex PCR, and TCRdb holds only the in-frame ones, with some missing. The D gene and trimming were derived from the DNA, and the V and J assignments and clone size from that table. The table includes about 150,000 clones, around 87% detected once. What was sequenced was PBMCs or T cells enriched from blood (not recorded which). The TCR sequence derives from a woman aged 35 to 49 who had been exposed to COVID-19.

CDR3 loop: CASSPSTGQGDYGYTF. The CDR3 DNA reads as TGTGCCAGCAGCCCCAGTACGGGACAGGGAGACTATGGCTACACCTTC. The chain joins TRBV5-4 to TRBJ1-2, with TRBD1 matching 9 bases. V was pared by 4 bases and J by 3 bases, with 10 bases of the junction left unmatched. CDR1 is SGHNT and CDR2 is YYREEE in the germline V gene (reference sequence). This CDR3 spans 16 amino acids.